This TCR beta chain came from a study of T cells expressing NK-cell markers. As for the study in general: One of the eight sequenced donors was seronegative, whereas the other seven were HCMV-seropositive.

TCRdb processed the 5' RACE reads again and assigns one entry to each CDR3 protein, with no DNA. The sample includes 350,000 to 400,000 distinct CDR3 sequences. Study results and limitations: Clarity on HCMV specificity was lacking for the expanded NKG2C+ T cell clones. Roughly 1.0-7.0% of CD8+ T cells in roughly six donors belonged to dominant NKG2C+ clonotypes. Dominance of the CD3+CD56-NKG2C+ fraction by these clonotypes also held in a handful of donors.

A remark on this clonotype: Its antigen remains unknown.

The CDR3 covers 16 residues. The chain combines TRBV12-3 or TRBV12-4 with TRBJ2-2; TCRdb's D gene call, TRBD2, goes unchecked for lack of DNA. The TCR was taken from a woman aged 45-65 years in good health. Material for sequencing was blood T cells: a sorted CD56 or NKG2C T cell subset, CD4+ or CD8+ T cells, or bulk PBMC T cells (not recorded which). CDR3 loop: CASSLEVGRDTGELFF.